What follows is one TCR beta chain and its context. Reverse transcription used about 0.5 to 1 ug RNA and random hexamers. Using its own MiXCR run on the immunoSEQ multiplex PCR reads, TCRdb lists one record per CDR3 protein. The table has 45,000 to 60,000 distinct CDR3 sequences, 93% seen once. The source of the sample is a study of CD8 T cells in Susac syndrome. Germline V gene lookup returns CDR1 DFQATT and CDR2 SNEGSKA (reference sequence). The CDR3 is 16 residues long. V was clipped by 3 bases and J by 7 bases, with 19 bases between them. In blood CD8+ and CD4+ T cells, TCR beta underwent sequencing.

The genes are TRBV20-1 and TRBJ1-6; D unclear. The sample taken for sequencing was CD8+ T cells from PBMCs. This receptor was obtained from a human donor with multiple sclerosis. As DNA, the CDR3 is TGCAGTGCTAGGGGGTTACGGGAGGCGAGAAATTCACCCCTCCACTTT. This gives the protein CSARGLREARNSPLHF.